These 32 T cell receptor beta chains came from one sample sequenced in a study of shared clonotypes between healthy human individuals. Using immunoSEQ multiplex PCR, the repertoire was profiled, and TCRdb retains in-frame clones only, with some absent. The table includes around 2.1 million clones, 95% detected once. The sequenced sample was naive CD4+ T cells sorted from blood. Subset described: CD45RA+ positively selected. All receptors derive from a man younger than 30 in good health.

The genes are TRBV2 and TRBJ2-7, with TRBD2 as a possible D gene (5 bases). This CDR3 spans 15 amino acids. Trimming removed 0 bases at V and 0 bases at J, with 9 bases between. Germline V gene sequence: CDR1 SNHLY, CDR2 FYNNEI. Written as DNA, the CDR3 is TGTGCCAGCAGTGAAGCCGCCCTAGCCTCCTACGAGCAGTACTTC. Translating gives CASSEAALASYEQYF.

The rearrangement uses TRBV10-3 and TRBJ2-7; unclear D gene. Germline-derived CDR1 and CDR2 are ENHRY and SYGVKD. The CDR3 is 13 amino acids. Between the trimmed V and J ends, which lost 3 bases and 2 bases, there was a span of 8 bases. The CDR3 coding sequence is TGTGCCATCAGTGAACGTAACGCCTACGAGCAGTACTTC. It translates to CAISERNAYEQYF.

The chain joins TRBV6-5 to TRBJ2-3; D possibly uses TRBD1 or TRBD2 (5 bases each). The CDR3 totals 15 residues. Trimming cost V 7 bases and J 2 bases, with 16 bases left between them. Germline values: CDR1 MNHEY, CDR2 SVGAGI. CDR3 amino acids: CASTQAGANTDTQYF. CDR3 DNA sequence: TGTGCCAGCACCCAAGCCGGGGCCAACACAGATACGCAGTATTTT.

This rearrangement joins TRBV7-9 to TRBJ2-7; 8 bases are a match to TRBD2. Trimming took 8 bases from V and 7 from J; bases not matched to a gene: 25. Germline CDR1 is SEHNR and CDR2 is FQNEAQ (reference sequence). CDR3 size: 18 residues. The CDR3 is CASRILGGSGDVLDEQYF. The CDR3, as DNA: TGTGCCAGCCGGATACTTGGGGGTAGCGGGGACGTATTGGATGAGCAGTACTTC.

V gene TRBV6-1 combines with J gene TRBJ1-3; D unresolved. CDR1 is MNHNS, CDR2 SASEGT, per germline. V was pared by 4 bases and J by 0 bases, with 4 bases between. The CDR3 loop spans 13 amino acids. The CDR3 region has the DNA TGTGCCAGCAGTGTGAGCTCTGGAAACACCATATATTTT. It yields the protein CASSVSSGNTIYF.

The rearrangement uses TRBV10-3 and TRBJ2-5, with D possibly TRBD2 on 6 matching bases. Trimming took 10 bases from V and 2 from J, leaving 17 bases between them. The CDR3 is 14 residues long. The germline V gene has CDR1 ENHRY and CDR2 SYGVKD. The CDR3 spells CATSVIAEQETQYF. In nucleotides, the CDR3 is TGTGCCACCTCGGTTATAGCGGAACAAGAGACCCAGTACTTC.

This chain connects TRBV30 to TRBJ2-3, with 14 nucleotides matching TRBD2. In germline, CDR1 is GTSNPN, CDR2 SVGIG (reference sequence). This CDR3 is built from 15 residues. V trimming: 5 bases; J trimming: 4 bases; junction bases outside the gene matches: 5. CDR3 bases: TGTGCCTGGGGTCGACTAGCGGGGGGGCCAGATACGCAGTATTTT. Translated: CAWGRLAGGPDTQYF. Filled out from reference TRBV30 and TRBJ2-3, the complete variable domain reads SQTIHQWPATLVQPVGSPLSLECTVEGTSNPNLYWYRQAAGRGLQLLFYSVGIGQISSEVPQNLSASRPQDRQFILSSKKLLLSDSGFYLCAWGRLAGGPDTQYFGPGTRLTVL.

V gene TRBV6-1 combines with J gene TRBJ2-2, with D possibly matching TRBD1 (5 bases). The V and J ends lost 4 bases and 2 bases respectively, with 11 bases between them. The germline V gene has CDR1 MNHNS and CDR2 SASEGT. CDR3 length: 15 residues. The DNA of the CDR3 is TGTGCCAGCAGTGCTAGGCAGGGTAACACCGGGGAGCTGTTTTTT. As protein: CASSARQGNTGELFF.

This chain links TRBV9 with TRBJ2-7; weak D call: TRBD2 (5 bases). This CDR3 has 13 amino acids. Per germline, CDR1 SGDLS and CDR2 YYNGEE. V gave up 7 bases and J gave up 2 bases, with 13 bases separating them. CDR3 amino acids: CASSPGRPYEQYF. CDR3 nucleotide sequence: TGTGCCAGCTCCCCTGGGAGACCCTACGAGCAGTACTTC.

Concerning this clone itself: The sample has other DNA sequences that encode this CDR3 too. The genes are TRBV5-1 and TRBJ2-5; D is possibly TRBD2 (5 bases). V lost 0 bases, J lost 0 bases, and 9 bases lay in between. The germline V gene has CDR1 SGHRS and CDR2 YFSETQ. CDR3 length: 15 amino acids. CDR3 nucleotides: TGCGCCAGCAGCTTGGGGTCGGGAAACCAAGAGACCCAGTACTTC. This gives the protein CASSLGSGNQETQYF.

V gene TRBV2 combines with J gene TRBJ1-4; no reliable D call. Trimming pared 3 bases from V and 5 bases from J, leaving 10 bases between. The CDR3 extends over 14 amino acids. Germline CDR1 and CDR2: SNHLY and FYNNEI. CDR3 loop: CASSDRRGNEKLFF. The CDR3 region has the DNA TGTGCCAGCAGTGACCGACGAGGAAATGAAAAACTGTTTTTT.

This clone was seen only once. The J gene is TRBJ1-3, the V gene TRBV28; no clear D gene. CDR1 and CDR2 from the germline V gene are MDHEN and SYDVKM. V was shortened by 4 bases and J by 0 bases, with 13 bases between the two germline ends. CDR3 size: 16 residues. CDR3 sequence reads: CASSSSTGSSGNTIYF. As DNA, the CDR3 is TGTGCCAGCAGTTCCTCAACCGGGAGCTCTGGAAACACCATATATTTT.

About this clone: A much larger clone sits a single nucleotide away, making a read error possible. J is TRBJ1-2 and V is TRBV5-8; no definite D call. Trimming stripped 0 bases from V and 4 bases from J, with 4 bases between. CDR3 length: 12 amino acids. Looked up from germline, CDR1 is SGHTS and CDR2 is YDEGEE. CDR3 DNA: TGTGCCAGCAGCTTGGAAAGCTATGGCTACACCTTC. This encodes CASSLESYGYTF. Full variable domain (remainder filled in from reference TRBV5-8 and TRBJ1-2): EAGVTQSPTHLIKTRGQQATLRCSPISGHTSVYWYQQALGLGLQFLLWYDEGEERNRGNFPPRFSGRQFPNYSSELNVNALELEDSALYLCASSLESYGYTFGSGTRLTVV.

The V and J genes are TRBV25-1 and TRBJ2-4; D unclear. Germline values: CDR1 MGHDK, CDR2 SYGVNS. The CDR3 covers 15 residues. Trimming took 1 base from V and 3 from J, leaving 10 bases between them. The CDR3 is CASSESGSDKNIQYF. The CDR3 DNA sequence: TGTGCCAGCAGTGAATCCGGGTCAGACAAAAACATTCAGTACTTC.

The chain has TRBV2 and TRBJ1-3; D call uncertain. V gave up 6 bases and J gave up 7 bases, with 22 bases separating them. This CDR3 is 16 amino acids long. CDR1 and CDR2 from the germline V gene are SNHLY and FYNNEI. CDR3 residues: CASSRDGTGGGNTIYF. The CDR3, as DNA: TGTGCCAGCAGCAGAGATGGCACCGGAGGAGGGAACACCATATATTTT.

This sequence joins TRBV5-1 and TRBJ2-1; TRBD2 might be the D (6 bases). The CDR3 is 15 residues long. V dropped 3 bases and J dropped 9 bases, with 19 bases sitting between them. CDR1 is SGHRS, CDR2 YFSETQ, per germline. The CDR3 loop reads CASSWPRGDGSEQFF. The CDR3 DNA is TGCGCCAGCAGCTGGCCCAGAGGGGACGGGAGTGAGCAGTTCTTC.

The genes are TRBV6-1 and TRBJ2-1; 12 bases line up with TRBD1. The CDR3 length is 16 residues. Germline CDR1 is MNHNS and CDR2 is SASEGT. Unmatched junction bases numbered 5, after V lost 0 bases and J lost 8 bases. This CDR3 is CASSEAGTGGFDEQFF. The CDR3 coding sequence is TGTGCCAGCAGTGAAGCGGGGACAGGGGGCTTTGATGAGCAGTTCTTC.

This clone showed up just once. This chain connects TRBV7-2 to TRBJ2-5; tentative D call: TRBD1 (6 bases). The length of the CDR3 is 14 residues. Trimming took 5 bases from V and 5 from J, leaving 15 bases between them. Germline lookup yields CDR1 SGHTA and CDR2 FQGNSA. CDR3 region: CASSIRGRPETQYF. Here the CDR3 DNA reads TGTGCCAGCAGCATCAGGGGCCGCCCCGAGACCCAGTACTTC. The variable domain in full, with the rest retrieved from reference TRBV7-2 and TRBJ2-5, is GAGVSQSPSNKVTEKGKDVELRCDPISGHTALYWYRQSLGQGLEFLIYFQGNSAPDKSGLPSDRFSAERTGGSVSTLTIQRTQQEDSAVYLCASSIRGRPETQYFGPGTRLLVL.

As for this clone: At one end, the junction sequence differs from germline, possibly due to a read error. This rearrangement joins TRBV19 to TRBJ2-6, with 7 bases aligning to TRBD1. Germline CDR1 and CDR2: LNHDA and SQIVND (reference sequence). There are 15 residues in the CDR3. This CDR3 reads CASSITGAGANVPTF. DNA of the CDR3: TGTGCCAGTAGTATTACAGGGGCTGGGGCCAACGTCCCGACTTTC.

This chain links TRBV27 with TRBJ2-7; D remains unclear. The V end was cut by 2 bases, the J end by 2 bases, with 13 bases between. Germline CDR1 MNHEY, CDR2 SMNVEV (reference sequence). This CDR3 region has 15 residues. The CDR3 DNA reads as TGTGCCAGCAGTTTACGTTTTCTAGACACCTACGAGCAGTACTTC. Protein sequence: CASSLRFLDTYEQYF.

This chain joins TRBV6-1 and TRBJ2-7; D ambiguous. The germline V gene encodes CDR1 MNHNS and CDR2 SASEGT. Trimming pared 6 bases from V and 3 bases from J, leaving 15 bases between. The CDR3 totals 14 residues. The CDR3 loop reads CASRGETGDYEQYF. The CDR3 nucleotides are TGTGCCAGCAGAGGCGAGACGGGCGACTACGAGCAGTACTTC.

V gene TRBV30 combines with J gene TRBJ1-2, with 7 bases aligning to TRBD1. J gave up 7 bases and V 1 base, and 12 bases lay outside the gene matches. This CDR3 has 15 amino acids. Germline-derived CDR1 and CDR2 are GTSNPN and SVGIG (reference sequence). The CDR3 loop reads CAWSATATGLSGYTF. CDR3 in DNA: TGTGCCTGGAGTGCTACAGCGACAGGGTTATCTGGCTACACCTTC.

DNA of the CDR3: TGTGCCAGCAGCCTACGGACAGACGAGCAGTACTTC. As protein: CASSLRTDEQYF. The chain combines TRBV5-6 with TRBJ2-7; tentatively, D is TRBD1 (6 bases). CDR1 and CDR2 from the germline V gene are SGHDT and YYEEEE. Trimming shortened V by 4 bases and J by 5 bases, and 10 bases separated the two germline ends. This CDR3 has 12 residues.

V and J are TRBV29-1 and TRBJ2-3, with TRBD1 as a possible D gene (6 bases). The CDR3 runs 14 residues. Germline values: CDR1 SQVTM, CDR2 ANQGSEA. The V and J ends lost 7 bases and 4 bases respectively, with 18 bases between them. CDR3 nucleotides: TGCAGCGCCAAGAAGGTGGACAGACCAGATACGCAGTATTTT. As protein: CSAKKVDRPDTQYF.

CDR3 in amino acids: CASSVFRGQDGYTF. The DNA for the CDR3 is TGTGCCAGCAGTGTGTTCCGGGGACAGGATGGCTACACCTTC. The chain joins TRBV6-1 to TRBJ1-2; 8 nucleotides agree with TRBD1. The CDR3 covers 14 residues. The germline V gene has CDR1 MNHNS and CDR2 SASEGT. V lost 4 bases to trimming and J lost 6 bases; unmatched junction nucleotides: 7.

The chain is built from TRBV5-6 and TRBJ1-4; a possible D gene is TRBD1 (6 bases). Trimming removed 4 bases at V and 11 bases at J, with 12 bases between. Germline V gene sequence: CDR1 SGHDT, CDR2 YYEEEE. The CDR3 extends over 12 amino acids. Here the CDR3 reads CASSEQGGKLFF. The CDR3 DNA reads TGTGCCAGCAGCGAACAGGGAGGTAAACTGTTTTTT.

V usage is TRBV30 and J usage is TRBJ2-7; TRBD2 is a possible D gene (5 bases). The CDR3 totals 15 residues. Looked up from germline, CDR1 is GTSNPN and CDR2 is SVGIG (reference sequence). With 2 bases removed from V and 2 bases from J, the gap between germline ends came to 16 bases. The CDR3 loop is CAWSHVTRLTYEQYF. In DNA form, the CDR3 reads TGTGCCTGGAGTCACGTTACTAGACTGACCTACGAGCAGTACTTC.

Here the CDR3 reads CATRGLAKETQYF. Written as DNA, the CDR3 is TGTGCCACCCGAGGACTGGCTAAAGAGACCCAGTACTTC. The V and J genes are TRBV19 and TRBJ2-5; a possible D gene is TRBD2 (5 bases). CDR1 is LNHDA and CDR2 is SQIVND in the germline V gene (reference sequence). The CDR3 covers 13 residues. Between the trimmed V and J ends, which lost 10 bases and 3 bases, there was a span of 15 bases.

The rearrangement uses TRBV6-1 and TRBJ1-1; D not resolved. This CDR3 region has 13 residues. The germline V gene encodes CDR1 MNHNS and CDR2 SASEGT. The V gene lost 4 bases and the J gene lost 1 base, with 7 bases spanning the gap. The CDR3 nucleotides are TGTGCCAGCAGTGTTGTGAGGAACACTGAAGCTTTCTTT. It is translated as CASSVVRNTEAFF.

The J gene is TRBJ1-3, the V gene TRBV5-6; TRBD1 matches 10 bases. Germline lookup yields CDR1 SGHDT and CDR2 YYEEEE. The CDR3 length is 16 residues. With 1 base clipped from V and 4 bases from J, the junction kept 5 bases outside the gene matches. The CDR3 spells CASSLKGQGPGNTIYF. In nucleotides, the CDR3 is TGTGCCAGCAGCTTGAAGGGACAGGGGCCGGGAAACACCATATATTTT.

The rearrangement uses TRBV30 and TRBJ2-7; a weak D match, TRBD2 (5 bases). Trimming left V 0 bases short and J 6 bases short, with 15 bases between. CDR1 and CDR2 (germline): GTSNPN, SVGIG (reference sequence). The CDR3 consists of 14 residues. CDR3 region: CAWSVSLRAAEQYF. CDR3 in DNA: TGTGCCTGGAGTGTAAGTCTGAGGGCTGCCGAGCAGTACTTC.

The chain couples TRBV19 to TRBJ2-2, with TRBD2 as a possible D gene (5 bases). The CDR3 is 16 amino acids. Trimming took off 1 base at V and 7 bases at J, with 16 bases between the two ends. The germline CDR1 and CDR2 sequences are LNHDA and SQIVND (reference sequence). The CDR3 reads CASSIASGRPHGELFF. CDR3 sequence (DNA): TGTGCCAGTAGTATAGCGAGCGGCCGACCCCACGGGGAGCTGTTTTTT.